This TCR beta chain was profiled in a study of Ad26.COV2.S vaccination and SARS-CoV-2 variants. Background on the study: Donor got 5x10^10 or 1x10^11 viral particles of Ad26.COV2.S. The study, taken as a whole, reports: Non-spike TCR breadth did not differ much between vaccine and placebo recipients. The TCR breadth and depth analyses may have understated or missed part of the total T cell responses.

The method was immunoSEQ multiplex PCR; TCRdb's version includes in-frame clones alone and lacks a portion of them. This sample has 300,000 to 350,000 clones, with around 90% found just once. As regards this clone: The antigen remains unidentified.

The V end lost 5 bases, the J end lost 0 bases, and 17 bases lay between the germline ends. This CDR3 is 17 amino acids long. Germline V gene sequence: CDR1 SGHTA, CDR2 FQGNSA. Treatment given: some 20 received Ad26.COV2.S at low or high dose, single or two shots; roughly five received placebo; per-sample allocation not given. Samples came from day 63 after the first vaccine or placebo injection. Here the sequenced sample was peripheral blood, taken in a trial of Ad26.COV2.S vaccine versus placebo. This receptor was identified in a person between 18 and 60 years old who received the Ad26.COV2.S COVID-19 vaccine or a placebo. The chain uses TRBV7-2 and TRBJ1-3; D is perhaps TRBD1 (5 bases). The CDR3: CASSLRQTRSSGNTIYF. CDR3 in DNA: TGTGCCAGCAGCCTAAGACAGACCCGGAGCTCTGGAAACACCATATATTTT. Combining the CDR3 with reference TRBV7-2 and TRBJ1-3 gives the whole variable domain GAGVSQSPSNKVTEKGKDVELRCDPISGHTALYWYRQSLGQGLEFLIYFQGNSAPDKSGLPSDRFSAERTGGSVSTLTIQRTQQEDSAVYLCASSLRQTRSSGNTIYFGEGSWLTVV.